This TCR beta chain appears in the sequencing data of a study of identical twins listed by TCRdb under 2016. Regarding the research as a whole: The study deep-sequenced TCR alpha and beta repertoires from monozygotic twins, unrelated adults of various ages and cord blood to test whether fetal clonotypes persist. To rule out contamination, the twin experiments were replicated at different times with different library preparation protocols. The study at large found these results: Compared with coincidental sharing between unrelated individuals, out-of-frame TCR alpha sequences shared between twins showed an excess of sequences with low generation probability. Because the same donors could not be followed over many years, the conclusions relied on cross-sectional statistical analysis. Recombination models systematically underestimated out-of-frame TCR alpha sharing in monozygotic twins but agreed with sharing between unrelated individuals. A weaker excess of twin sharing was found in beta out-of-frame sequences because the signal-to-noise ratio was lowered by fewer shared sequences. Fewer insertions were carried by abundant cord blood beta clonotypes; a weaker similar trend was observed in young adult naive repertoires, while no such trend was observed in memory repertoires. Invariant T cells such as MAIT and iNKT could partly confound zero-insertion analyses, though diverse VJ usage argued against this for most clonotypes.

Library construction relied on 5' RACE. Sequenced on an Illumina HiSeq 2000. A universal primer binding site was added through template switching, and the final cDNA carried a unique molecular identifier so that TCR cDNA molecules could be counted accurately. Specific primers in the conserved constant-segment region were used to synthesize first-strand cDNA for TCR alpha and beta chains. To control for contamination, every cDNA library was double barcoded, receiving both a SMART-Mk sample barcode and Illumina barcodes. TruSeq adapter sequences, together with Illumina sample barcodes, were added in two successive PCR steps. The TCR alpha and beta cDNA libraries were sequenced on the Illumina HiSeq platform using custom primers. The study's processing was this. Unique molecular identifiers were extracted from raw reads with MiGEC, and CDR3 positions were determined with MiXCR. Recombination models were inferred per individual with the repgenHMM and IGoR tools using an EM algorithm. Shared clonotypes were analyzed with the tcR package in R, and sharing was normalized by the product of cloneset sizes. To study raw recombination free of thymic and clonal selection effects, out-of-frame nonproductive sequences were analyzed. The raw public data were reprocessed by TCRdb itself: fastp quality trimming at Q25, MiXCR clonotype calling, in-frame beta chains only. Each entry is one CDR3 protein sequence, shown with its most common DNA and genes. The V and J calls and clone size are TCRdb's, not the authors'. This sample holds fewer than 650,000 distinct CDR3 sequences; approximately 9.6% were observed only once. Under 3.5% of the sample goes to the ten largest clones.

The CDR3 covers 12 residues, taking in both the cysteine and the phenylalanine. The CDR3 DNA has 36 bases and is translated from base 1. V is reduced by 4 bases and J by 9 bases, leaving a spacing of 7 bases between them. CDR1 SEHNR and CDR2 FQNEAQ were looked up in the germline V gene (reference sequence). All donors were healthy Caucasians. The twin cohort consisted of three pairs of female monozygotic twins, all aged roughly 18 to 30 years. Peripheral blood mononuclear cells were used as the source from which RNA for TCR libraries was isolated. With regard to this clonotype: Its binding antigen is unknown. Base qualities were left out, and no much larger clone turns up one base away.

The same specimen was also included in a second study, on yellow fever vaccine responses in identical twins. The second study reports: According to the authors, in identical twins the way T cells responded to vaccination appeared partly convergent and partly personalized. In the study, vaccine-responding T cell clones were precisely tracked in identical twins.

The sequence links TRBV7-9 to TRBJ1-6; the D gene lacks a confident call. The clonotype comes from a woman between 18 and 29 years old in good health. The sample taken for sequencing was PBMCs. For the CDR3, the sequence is CASSYPGSPLHF. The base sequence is TGTGCCAGCAGCTACCCGGGTTCACCCCTCCACTTT.